This T cell receptor (beta chain) was captured in a study of cytomegalovirus exposure and HLA in healthy donors. Regarding the study as a whole: In vitro checks showed that a few CMV-associated chains really do target CMV antigens.

Comment on this clone: What it recognizes is unknown.

V was shortened by 0 bases and J by 8 bases, with 19 bases between the two germline ends. CDR1 is WSHSY and CDR2 is SAAADI in the germline V gene. This CDR3 contains 16 residues. Separate from the 666-subject first cohort, the 120-subject validation cohort was the one that the donors belonged to. Here immunoSEQ multiplex PCR was the method, and the copy in TCRdb shows in-frame clones only, minus some. The table lists 80,000 to 100,000 clones, 87% of them singletons. The material sequenced was PBMCs. This TCR was recovered from a woman in her 30s in good health and CMV-seronegative. The chain carries TRBV10-2 and TRBJ1-2; D unresolved. The CDR3 protein is CASSESLRGRERGYTF. CDR3 DNA sequence: TGCGCCAGCAGTGAGTCCCTCCGTGGACGGGAACGGGGCTACACCTTC.